This TCR beta chain comes out of a study of cytomegalovirus exposure and HLA in healthy donors. At the level of the study: Early release data held 75 million to 100 million unique TCRs from HLA-typed donors. Of 300 to 500 genotyped donors, roughly 80% clustered with self-reported Caucasian donors.

When sampled, the donors appeared nominally healthy, though they likely had unrecorded immune exposures. Use of 60 Vbeta and 13 Jbeta primers characterized the PCR. TCRdb's copy holds only in-frame clones and misses some; the assay was immunoSEQ multiplex PCR. The sample contains about 140,000 clones, roughly three quarters of which appear only once. CDR1 and CDR2 (germline): SEHNR, FQNEAQ (reference sequence). This CDR3 region has 13 residues. J gave up 3 bases and V 6 bases, and 2 bases lay outside the gene matches. Specimen: PBMCs. This TCR was recovered from a female donor in good health and CMV-seronegative. V and J are TRBV7-9 and TRBJ2-5; 9 bases are shared with TRBD2. Written as DNA, the CDR3 is TGTGCCAGCAGTATAGCGGGGGAAGAGACCCAGTACTTC. Translating gives CASSIAGEETQYF.